This record concerns one T cell receptor (beta chain) sequence. This clonotype showed up many times. It lacks a known antigen. There are no base qualities to consult, and no much larger clone falls within one base. The record originates from a study of T cell repertoires in cytomegalovirus infection (dated 2019 in TCRdb). Notes on the research overall: Donor HLA type was relevant to the analysis, because carriage of CMV infection together with the matching HLA type was indicated by public TCR beta signatures.

What the research found in general, with its limitations: The ex vivo response was dominated by HLA-C-restricted CMV-specific TCR beta clonotypes, and the single most frequent clonotype in two of eight donors was supplied by these HLA-C-restricted clonotypes. Cumulative frequency of public TCR beta family members discriminated carriers of CMV infection plus the relevant HLA type in this cohort and an independent approximately 340-donor cohort.

The CDR3 spans 13 residues, from the cysteine through the phenylalanine. The entry retains the CDR3 DNA only, 39 bases that are in frame from base 1. The germline V gene encodes CDR1 SEHNR and CDR2 FQNEAQ (reference sequence). V is cut by 1 base and J by 3 bases, and the space between the germline ends is 1 base. Instrument used: Illumina HiSeq 1500. The public reads were reanalyzed by TCRdb: fastp trimming at Q25, MiXCR alignment, in-frame beta chains only. Every distinct CDR3 protein forms one entry, paired with its most common genes and DNA. The sample profile shows roughly 110,000 distinct CDR3 sequences; about 9.5% of them were found once. The biggest ten clones account for 30% to 40% of the sample.

The sequence joins TRBV7-9 to TRBJ1-6; too little of a D gene remains to name it. The specimen sequenced was PBMCs, sequenced either directly or after in vitro stimulation (not recorded which). This clonotype was sampled from a human donor in good health (CMV status not recorded). Some clones in this sample may be carry-over from other donors' samples. The nucleotide sequence is given as TGTGCCAGCAGCTTAGACTATAATTCACCCCTCCACTTT. It translates to CASSLDYNSPLHF.